Listed below are T cell receptor beta chains from one sample, sequenced in a study of spatial heterogeneity in lung cancer. TCRdb recomputed calls from the 5' RACE reads with MiXCR, one row per CDR3 protein. The sample comprises some 29,000 distinct CDR3 sequences, 8.4% of which are singletons, and about 37% rests with the top ten. Sequenced material: PBMCs, taken at surgery. The receptors here all came from a female donor with early-stage non-small cell lung cancer. Both conserved end residues are part of each CDR3. The order of the fields is clone size, CDR3 length, V gene, CDR3 protein. Rows give clone size only sometimes, using once, few, many, or a class for an expanded clone.

clone_size: many
cdr3_length: 15
v_call: TRBV4-3
cdr3_aa: CASSQETGQLSEQFF

clone_size: few
cdr3_length: 14
v_call: TRBV20-1
cdr3_aa: CSARRRIFTDTQYF

clone_size: many
cdr3_length: 13
v_call: TRBV7-9
cdr3_aa: CASSPDRYTEAFF

clone_size: NA
cdr3_length: 12
v_call: TRBV3-1
cdr3_aa: CASSQVVNEQFF

clone_size: NA
cdr3_length: 15
v_call: TRBV10-3
cdr3_aa: CAISVLAGLTDTQYF

clone_size: many
cdr3_length: 14
v_call: TRBV7-6
cdr3_aa: CASSPSLAKNIQYF

clone_size: many
cdr3_length: 13
v_call: TRBV7-9
cdr3_aa: CASSDSLPQGYTF

clone_size: NA
cdr3_length: 15
v_call: TRBV5-1
cdr3_aa: CTSRVAGRHTDTQYF

clone_size: many
cdr3_length: 13
v_call: TRBV19
cdr3_aa: CASSSQGAYGYTF

clone_size: NA
cdr3_length: 15
v_call: TRBV7-3
cdr3_aa: CASRSQPGLYNEQFF

clone_size: many
cdr3_length: 15
v_call: TRBV5-1
cdr3_aa: CASNTYTTSGREQFF

clone_size: many
cdr3_length: 16
v_call: TRBV19
cdr3_aa: CASSTFGTGNTGELFF

clone_size: NA
cdr3_length: 15
v_call: TRBV30
cdr3_aa: CAWRVGLGNNSPLHF

clone_size: many
cdr3_length: 15
v_call: TRBV6-5
cdr3_aa: CASRNRAGGANVLTF

clone_size: NA
cdr3_length: 17
v_call: TRBV7-6
cdr3_aa: CASSLVAGGRGADTQYF

clone_size: few
cdr3_length: 13
v_call: TRBV24-1
cdr3_aa: CATSVTAGETQYF

clone_size: few
cdr3_length: 12
v_call: TRBV6-6
cdr3_aa: CASTPAGSEQFF

clone_size: many
cdr3_length: 18
v_call: TRBV4-1
cdr3_aa: CASSQGGIAGIMIGEQFF

clone_size: NA
cdr3_length: 12
v_call: TRBV12-3/TRBV12-4
cdr3_aa: CASSYFSAEAFF

clone_size: few
cdr3_length: 17
v_call: TRBV10-3
cdr3_aa: CAIRGTGGGAGVGEQYF

clone_size: NA
cdr3_length: 17
v_call: TRBV14
cdr3_aa: CASSPTPTREVRETQYF

clone_size: many
cdr3_length: 15
v_call: TRBV4-1
cdr3_aa: CASSQDVRRNQPQHF